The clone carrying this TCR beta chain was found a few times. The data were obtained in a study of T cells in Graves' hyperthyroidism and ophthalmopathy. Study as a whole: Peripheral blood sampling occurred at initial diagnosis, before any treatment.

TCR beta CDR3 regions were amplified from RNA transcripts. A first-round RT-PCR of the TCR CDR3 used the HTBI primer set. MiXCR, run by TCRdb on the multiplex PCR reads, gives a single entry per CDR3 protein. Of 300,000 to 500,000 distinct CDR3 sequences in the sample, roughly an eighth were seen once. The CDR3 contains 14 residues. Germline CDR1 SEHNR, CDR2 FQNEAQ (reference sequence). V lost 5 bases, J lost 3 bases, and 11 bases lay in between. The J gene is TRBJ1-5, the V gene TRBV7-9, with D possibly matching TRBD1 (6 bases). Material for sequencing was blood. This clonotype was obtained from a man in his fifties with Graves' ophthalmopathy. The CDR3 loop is CASSGGGNNQPQHF. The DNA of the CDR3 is TGTGCCAGCAGCGGCGGGGGCAACAATCAGCCCCAGCATTTT.